This entry is about one T cell receptor beta chain. TCRdb used MiXCR to reprocess the RT-PCR reads, holding one entry per CDR3 protein. The sample contains around 700,000 distinct CDR3 sequences, over 12% of which appear only once. CDR1 and CDR2 (germline): MNHEY, SVGEGT. V lost 6 bases to trimming and J lost 9 bases; unmatched junction nucleotides: 10. The CDR3 is made up of 14 amino acids. This sequence joins TRBV6-2 or TRBV6-3 and TRBJ1-5; 8 positions match TRBD1. The receptor's source is a female donor in good health, serving as a healthy control. The sequenced sample consisted of memory CD4+ T cells from blood. In DNA, the CDR3 is TGTGCCAGCAGCATCGACAGGGGCACGTGGCCCCAGCATTTT. Protein product: CASSIDRGTWPQHF.